The T cell receptor (beta chain) described here comes from a study of CD4+ T cells in melanoma. Findings and caveats of the study: In melanoma, neoantigen-specific CD4+ T cells reportedly differed in differentiation state. A reported correlation linked neoantigen-specific CD4+ T cells to CD8+, macrophage and B cell function.

This clone turned up a few times. What it binds is not known. Other DNA variants within this sample encode the same CDR3. V was clipped by 3 bases and J by 1 base, with 7 bases between them. CDR1 and CDR2 (germline): SNHLY, FYNNEI. The CDR3 is 14 residues long. Repertoires were generated with immunoSEQ multiplex PCR, while TCRdb's copy carries only in-frame clones and drops some. The sample contains about 50,000 clones, 89% of which appear only once. The chain carries TRBV2 and TRBJ1-5; D is undetermined. The TCR originated in a human donor with melanoma. Source material: peripheral blood. CDR3 nucleotides: TGTGCCAGCAGTGACAGTTCGAGCAATCAGCCCCAGCATTTT. Translated, it gives CASSDSSSNQPQHF.